This T cell receptor beta chain came from a study of blood T cell repertoires in COVID-19 (TCRdb year 2020). About the study as a whole: Samples covering the acute and convalescent phases of COVID-19 were provided by collaborators in the United States, Italy and Spain. The prospective study material was composed of cDNA or gDNA derived from T cells, B-cell-depleted T cells, or PBMCs. Deeply sampled blood TCRbeta repertoires from subjects exposed to, actively infected with, or recovered from COVID-19 were included in the dataset. The repertoires were released in a freely available public database intended as a resource for research on the immune response to SARS-CoV-2. Samples were obtained from the ongoing ImmuneRACE study (first 160 participants) and from some 1,200 subjects provided by 6 global collaborators. Nearly every sample came with metadata listing a de-identified subject ID, COVID-19 status, age in years and sex. Where HLA class I and class II types were available, the types were taken from metadata supplied by the sample provider, not from assay-based typing. On the study overall, not on this receptor specifically: The quantity of clinical and demographic metadata differed by source and by participant and was supplied without curation.

TCRbeta CDR3 regions were amplified from genomic DNA by means of the immunoSEQ Assay, a bias-controlled multiplex PCR. Processing in the source paper ran as follows. Within the assay, amplification of reference gene primers was used to estimate how many nucleated cells each sample contained. To quantify the absolute abundance of each unique TCRbeta CDR3 rearrangement, sequence reads were collapsed and filtered. For each sample, productive Simpson clonality was calculated as the square root of Simpson's diversity index across productive rearrangements. Drawn from immuneACCESS, this table holds only the in-frame rearrangements with V and J called that TCRdb kept. Clones are partly lost; checked studies trace under half to an unresolved V gene and leave the rest unexplained. The DNA was the basis for D and trimming; V, J and clone size are from that table. For this sample the table gives 99,000 or so clones, of which 65% to 90% were detected only once. The ten largest make up about 3.9% of the sample.

This clone was seen only once. Its specific antigen is unknown. It has no much larger one-base neighbor in the sample; base qualities were not kept. CDR1 and CDR2 were assigned from the germline V gene as SGHNT and YENEEA. After removal of 1 base from V and 0 bases from J, the junction retains 7 bases not matched to a gene. The CDR3 has 18 amino acids, counting the end cysteine and phenylalanine. Kept here is only the CDR3 DNA, which spans 54 bases and is read in frame from base 1. Collaborating institutions collected whole blood in K2EDTA tubes following their own protocols. For TCRbeta analysis, collaborator samples were shipped as frozen whole blood, as isolated PBMCs, or as DNA extracted from either sample type.

The source is a man aged 50-59 years with acute or convalescent COVID-19. The source material was peripheral blood. In this chain, TRBV11-3 is recombined with TRBJ2-1, and 9 junction bases match TRBD2. The DNA sequence is given as TGTGCCAGCAGCTTAGCACTAGCGGGCACCTACTCCTACAATGAGCAGTTCTTC. It encodes CASSLALAGTYSYNEQFF.